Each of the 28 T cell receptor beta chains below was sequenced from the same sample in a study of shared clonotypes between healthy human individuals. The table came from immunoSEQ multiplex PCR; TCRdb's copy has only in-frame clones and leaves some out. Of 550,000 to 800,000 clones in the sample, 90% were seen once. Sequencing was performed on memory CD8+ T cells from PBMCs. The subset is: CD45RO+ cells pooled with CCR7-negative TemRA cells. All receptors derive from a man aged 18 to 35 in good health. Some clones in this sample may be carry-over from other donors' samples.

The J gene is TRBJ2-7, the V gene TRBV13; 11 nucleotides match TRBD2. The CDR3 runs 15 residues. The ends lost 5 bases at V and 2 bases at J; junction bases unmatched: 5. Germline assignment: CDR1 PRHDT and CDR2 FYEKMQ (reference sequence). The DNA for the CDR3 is TGTGCCAGCAGCCCGGGACTAGCGGTTGCCTACGAGCAGTACTTC. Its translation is CASSPGLAVAYEQYF.

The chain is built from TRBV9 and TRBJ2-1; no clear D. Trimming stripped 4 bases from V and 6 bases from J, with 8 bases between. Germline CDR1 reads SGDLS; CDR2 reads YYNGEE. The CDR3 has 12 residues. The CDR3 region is CASSSRFNEQFF. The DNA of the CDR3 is TGTGCCAGCAGCTCGCGATTCAATGAGCAGTTCTTC.

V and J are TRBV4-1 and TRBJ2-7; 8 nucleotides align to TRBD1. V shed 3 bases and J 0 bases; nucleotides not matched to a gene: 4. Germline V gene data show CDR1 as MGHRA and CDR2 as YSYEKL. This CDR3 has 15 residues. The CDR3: CASSQGQDSSYEQYF. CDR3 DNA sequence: TGCGCCAGCAGCCAGGGACAGGACAGCTCCTACGAGCAGTACTTC.

The CDR3 here is CASYPLSQLQGVYGYTF. In DNA form, the CDR3 reads TGCGCCAGCTATCCTTTATCCCAGTTGCAGGGAGTCTATGGCTACACCTTC. The chain combines TRBV4-3 with TRBJ1-2, with D perhaps TRBD1 (5 bases). There are 17 residues in the CDR3. Germline V gene lookup returns CDR1 LGHNA and CDR2 YSLEER. The V end was cut by 8 bases, the J end by 4 bases, with 26 bases between.

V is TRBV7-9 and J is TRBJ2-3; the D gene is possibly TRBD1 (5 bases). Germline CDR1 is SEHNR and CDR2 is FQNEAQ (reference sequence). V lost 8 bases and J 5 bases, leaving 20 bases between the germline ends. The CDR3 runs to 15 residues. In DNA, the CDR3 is TGTGCCAGCTCCCTGGCAGGGAACCCTCAAGATACGCAGTATTTT. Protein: CASSLAGNPQDTQYF.

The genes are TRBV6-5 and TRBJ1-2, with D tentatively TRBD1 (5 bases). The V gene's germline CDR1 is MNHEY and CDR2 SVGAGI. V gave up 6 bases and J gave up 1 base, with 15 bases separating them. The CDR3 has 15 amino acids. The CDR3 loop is CASREWQGGNYGYTF. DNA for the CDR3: TGTGCCAGCAGGGAATGGCAGGGAGGTAACTATGGCTACACCTTC.

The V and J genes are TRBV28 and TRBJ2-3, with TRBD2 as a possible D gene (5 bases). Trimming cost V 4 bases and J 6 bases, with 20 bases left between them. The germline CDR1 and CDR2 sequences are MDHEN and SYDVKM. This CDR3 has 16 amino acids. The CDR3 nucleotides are TGTGCCAGCAGTTCCCGGGAAACTGGGATTGCGGATACGCAGTATTTT. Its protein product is CASSSRETGIADTQYF.

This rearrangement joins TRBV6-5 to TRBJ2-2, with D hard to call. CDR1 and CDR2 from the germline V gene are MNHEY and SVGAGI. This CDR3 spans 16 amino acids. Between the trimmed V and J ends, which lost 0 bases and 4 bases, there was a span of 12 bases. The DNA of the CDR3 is TGTGCCAGCAGTTACTCGATCGGCGAACTCACCGGGGAGCTGTTTTTT. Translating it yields CASSYSIGELTGELFF.

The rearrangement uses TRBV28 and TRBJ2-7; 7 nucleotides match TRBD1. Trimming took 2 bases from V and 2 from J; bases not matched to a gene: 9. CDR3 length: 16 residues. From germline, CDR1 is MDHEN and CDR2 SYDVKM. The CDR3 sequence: CASSLAIQGPTYEQYF. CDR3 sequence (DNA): TGTGCCAGCAGTTTAGCAATACAGGGGCCCACCTACGAGCAGTACTTC.

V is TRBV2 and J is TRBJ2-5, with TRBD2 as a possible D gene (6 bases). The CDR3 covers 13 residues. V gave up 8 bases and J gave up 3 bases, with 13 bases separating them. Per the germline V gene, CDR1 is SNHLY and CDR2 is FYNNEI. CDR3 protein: CASPGLLKETQYF. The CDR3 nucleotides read TGTGCCAGCCCGGGACTCCTGAAAGAGACCCAGTACTTC.

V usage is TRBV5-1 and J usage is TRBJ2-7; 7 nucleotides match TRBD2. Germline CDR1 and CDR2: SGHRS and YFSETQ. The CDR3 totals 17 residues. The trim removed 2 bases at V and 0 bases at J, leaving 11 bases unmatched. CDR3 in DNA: TGCGCCAGCAGCTTCACTAGCGCGTCCACCCCCTCCTACGAGCAGTACTTC. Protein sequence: CASSFTSASTPSYEQYF.

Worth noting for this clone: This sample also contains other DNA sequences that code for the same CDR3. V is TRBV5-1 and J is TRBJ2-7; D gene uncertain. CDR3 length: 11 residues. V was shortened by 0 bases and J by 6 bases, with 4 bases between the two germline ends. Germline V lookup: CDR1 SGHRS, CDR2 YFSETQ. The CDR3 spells CASSLAGEQYF. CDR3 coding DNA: TGCGCCAGCAGCTTGGCCGGCGAGCAGTACTTC.

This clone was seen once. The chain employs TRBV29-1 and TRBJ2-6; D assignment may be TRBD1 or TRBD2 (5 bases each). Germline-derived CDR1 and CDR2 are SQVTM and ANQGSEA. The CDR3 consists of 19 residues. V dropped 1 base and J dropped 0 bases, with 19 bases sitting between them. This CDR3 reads CSVEVRDPKGNSGANVLTF. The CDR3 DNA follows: TGCAGCGTTGAAGTTAGGGACCCCAAGGGGAACTCTGGGGCCAACGTCCTGACTTTC.

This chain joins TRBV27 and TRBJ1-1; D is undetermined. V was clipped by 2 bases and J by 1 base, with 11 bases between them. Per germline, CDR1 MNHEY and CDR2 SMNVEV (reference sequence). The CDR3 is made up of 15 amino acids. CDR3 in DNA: TGTGCCAGCAGTTTAATGGGCAGCTCGAACACTGAAGCTTTCTTT. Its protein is CASSLMGSSNTEAFF.

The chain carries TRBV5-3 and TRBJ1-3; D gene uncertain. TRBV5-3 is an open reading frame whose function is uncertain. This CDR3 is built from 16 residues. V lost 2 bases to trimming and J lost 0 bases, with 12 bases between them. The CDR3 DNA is TGTGCCAGAAGCTTCCGTAGGTGGTACTCTGGAAACACCATATATTTT. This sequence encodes CARSFRRWYSGNTIYF.

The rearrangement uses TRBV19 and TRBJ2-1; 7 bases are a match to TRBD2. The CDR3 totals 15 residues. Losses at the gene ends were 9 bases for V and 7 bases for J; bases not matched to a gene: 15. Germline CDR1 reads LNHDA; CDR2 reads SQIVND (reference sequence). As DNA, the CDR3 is TGTGCCAGCACCGTTGGGGGAGGGATTTTAAATGAGCAGTTCTTC. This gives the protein CASTVGGGILNEQFF.

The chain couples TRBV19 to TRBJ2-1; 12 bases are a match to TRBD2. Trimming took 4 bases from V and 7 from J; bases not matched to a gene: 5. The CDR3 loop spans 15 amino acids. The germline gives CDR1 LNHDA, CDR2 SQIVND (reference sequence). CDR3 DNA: TGTGCCAGTAGTAGACTAGCGGGAGCATATAATGAGCAGTTCTTC. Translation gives CASSRLAGAYNEQFF.

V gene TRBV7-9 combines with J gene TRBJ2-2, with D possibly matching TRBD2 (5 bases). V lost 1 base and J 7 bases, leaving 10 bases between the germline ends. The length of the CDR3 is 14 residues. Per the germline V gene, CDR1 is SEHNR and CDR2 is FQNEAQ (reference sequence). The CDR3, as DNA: TGTGCCAGCAGCTTAGTGGACTCAATCGGGGAGCTGTTTTTT. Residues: CASSLVDSIGELFF. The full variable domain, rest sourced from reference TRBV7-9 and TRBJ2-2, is DTGVSQNPRHKITKRGQNVTFRCDPISEHNRLYWYRQTLGQGPEFLTYFQNEAQLEKSRLLSDRFSAERPKGSFSTLEIQRTEQGDSAMYLCASSLVDSIGELFFGEGSRLTVL.

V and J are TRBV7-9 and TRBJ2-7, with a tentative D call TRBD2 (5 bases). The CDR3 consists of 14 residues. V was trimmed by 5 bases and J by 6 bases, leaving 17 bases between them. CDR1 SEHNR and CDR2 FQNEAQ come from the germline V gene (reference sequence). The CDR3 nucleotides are TGTGCCAGCAGCCCGGATAGGGAGCGGCGCGAGCAGTACTTC. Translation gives CASSPDRERREQYF.

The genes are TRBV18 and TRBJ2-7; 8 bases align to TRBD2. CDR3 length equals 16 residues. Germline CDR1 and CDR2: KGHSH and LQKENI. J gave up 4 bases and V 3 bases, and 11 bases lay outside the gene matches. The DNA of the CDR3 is TGTGCCAGCTCACCCCAGCTTGATAGCGGGAAGTACGAGCAGTACTTC. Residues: CASSPQLDSGKYEQYF.

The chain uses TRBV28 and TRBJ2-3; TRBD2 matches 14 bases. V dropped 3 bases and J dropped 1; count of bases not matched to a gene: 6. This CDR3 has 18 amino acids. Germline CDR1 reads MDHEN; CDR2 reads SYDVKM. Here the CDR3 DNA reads TGTGCCAGCAGTTTTACGGCGGGACTAGCGGGAGGCACAGATACGCAGTATTTT. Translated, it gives CASSFTAGLAGGTDTQYF.

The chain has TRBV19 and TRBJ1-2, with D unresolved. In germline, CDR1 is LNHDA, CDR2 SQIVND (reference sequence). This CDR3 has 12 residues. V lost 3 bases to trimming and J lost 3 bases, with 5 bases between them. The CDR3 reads CASSIQDYGYTF. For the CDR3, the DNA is TGTGCCAGTAGTATCCAGGACTATGGCTACACCTTC.

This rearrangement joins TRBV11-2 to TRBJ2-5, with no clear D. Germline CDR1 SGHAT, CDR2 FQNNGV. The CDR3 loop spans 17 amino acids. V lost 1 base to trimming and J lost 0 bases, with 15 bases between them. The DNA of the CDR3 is TGTGCCAGCAGCTTAGTCGGTAACTTGTTACACCAAGAGACCCAGTACTTC. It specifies CASSLVGNLLHQETQYF.

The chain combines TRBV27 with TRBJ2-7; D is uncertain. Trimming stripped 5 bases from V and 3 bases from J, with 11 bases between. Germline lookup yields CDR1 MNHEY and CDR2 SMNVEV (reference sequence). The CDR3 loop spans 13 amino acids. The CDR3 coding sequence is TGTGCCAGCAGTCTAAGCCTGGACTACGAGCAGTACTTC. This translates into CASSLSLDYEQYF.

CDR3 loop: CASRSPGTESSYEQYF. DNA for the CDR3: TGTGCCAGCAGATCACCCGGGACAGAGAGCTCCTACGAGCAGTACTTC. The V and J genes are TRBV7-2 and TRBJ2-7; 7 bases are shared with TRBD1. This CDR3 is 16 amino acids long. With 6 bases clipped from V and 0 bases from J, the junction kept 11 bases outside the gene matches. Per germline, CDR1 SGHTA and CDR2 FQGNSA.

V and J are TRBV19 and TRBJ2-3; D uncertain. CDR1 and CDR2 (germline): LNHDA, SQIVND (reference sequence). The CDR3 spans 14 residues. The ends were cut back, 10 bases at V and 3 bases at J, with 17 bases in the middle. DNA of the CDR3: TGTGCCACTAGGTCCGCATTTGGGACAGATACGCAGTATTTT. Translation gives CATRSAFGTDTQYF.

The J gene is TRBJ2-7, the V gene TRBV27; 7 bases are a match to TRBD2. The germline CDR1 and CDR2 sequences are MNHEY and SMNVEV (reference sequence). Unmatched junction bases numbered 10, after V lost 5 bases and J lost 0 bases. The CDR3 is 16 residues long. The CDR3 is CASSPSSGISSYEQYF. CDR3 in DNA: TGTGCCAGCAGTCCCTCGAGCGGGATCAGCTCCTACGAGCAGTACTTC.

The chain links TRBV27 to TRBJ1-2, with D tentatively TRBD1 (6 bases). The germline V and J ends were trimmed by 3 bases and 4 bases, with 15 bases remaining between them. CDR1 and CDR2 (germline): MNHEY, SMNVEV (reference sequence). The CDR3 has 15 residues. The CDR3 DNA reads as TGTGCCAGCAGTTTCTATGGGGGGCTGGGCTATGGCTACACCTTC. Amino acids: CASSFYGGLGYGYTF.